The T cell receptor beta chain under discussion was sequenced for a study of T cells in Graves' hyperthyroidism and ophthalmopathy. Findings and limits, study-wide: Progression to ophthalmopathy was predicted a median of 6.5 months early.

A patient was excluded if there was uncontrolled infection, other autoimmune disease, pregnancy or lactation. This clonotype was recorded only once. Its cognate antigen is unknown. Amplified TCR beta CDR3 regions came from RNA transcripts. In the first-round RT-PCR of the TCR CDR3, the HTBI primer set was used. TCRdb itself ran the multiplex PCR reads through MiXCR, one entry per CDR3 protein. The sample carries around 540,000 distinct CDR3 sequences, about half recorded once. This CDR3 contains 15 residues. Per germline, CDR1 SQVTM and CDR2 ANQGSEA. The clonotype comes from a young woman with Graves' hyperthyroidism. V gene TRBV29-1 combines with J gene TRBJ2-5, with 8 bases that match TRBD2. Sequencing was carried out using peripheral blood or thyroid tissue (not recorded which). DNA for the CDR3: TGCAGTGCCCCAGCGTCTAGCGGGCTTCAAGAGACCCAGTACTTC. Its translation: CSAPASSGLQETQYF.